This T cell receptor beta chain stems from a study of graft-versus-host responses after intestinal transplantation. Study background: Transplant recipients had multivisceral, liver-intestinal, or isolated intestinal grafts. All of the recipients had induction that used anti-thymocyte globulin, then tacrolimus and steroids for approximately 3 years.

The repertoire was sequenced with immunoSEQ multiplex PCR; TCRdb's copy has only in-frame clones and lacks some. The profile shows 35,000 to 45,000 clones, roughly 90% of them singletons. This CDR3 has 22 residues. Germline trimming cut 2 bases from V and 3 bases from J; bases unmatched to any gene: 25. Germline V gene data show CDR1 as SGHRS and CDR2 as YFSETQ. The specimen comprised PBMCs, sampled 524 days after transplant. The sequence was obtained from a human patient who received an intestinal transplant, so some T cells may come from the graft donor. V is TRBV5-1 and J is TRBJ2-2; 7 nucleotides line up with TRBD1. CDR3 region: CASSFLPRGQNRGFSHTGELFF. The CDR3 DNA sequence: TGCGCCAGCAGCTTTCTCCCGAGGGGACAAAACAGGGGATTTAGCCACACCGGGGAGCTGTTTTTT.